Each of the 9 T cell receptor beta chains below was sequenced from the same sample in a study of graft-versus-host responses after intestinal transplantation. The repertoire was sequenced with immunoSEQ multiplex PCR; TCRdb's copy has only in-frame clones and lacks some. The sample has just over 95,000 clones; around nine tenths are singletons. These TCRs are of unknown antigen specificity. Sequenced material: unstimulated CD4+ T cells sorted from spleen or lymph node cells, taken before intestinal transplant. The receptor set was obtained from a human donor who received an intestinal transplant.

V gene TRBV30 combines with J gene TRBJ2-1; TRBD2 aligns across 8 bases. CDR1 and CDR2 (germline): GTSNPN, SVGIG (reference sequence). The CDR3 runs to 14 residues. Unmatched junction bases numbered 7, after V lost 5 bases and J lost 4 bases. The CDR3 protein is CAWVKRGPYNEQFF. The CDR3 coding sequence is TGTGCCTGGGTGAAGCGGGGGCCTTACAATGAGCAGTTCTTC. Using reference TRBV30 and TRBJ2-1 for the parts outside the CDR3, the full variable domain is SQTIHQWPATLVQPVGSPLSLECTVEGTSNPNLYWYRQAAGRGLQLLFYSVGIGQISSEVPQNLSASRPQDRQFILSSKKLLLSDSGFYLCAWVKRGPYNEQFFGPGTRLTVL.

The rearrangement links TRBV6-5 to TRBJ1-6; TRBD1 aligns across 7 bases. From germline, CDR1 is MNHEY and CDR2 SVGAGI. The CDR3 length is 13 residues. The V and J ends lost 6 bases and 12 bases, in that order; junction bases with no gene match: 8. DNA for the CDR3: TGTGCCAGCAGCCCGAACAGGGGCCAACCCCTCCACTTT. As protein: CASSPNRGQPLHF.

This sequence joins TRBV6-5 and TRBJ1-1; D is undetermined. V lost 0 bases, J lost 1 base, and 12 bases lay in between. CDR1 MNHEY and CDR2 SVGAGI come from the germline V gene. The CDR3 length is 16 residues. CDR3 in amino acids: CASSYSYTRKNTEAFF. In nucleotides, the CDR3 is TGTGCCAGCAGTTACTCGTATACCAGGAAGAACACTGAAGCTTTCTTT.

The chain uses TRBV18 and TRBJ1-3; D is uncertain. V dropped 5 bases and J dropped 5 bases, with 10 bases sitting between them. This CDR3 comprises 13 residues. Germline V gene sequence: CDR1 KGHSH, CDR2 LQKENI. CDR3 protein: CASSSSRRNTIYF. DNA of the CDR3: TGTGCCAGCTCATCAAGCAGGCGAAACACCATATATTTT.

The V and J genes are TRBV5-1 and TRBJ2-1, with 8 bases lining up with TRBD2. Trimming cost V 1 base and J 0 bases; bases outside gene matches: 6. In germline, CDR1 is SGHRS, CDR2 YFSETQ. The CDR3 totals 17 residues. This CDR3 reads CASSLTTSGSSYNEQFF. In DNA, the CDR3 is TGCGCCAGCAGCTTGACCACTAGCGGTAGCTCCTACAATGAGCAGTTCTTC.

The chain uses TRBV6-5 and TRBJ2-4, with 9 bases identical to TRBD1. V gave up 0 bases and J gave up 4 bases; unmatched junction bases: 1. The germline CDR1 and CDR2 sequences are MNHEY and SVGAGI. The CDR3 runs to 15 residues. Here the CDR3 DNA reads TGTGCCAGCAGTTACTCGGGGACAGGGAAAAACATTCAGTACTTC. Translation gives CASSYSGTGKNIQYF.

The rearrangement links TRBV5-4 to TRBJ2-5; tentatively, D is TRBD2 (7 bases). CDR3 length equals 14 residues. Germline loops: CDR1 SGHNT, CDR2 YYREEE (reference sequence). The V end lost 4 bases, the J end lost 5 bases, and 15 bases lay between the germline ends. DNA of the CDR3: TGTGCCAGCAGCCCCGGGGGGCCGGAGGAGACCCAGTACTTC. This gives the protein CASSPGGPEETQYF.

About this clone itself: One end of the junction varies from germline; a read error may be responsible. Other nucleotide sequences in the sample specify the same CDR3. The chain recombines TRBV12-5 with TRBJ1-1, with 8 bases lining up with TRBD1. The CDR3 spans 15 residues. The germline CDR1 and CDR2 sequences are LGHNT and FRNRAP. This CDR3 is CASGRDRLMNTEAFF. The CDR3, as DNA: TGTGCTAGTGGTCGGGACAGGCTAATGAACACTGAAGCTTTCTTC.

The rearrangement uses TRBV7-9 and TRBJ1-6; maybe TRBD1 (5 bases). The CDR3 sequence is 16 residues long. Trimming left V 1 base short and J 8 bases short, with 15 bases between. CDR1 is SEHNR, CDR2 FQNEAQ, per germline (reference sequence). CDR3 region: CASSLGQTGAHSPLHF. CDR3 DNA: TGTGCCAGCAGCTTAGGCCAAACAGGTGCCCATTCACCCCTCCACTTT.